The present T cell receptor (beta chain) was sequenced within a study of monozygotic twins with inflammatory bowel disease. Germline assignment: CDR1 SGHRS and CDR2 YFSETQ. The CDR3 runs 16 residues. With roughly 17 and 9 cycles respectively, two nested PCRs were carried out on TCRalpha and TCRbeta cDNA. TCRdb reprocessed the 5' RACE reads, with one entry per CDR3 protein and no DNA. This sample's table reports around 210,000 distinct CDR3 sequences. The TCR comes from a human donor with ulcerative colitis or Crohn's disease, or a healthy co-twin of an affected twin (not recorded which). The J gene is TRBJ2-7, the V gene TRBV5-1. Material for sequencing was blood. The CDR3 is CASSLAGSPSSYEQYF.